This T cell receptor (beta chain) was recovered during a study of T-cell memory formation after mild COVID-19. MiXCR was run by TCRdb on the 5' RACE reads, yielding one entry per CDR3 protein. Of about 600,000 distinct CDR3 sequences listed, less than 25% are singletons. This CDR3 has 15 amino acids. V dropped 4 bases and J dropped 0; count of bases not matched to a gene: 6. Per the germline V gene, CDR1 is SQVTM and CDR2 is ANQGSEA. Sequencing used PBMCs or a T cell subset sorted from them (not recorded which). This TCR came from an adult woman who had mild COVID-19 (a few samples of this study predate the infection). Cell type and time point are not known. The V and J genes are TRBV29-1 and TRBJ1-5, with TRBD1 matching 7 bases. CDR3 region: CSVVFTGDSNQPQHF. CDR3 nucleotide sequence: TGCAGCGTTGTATTTACAGGGGATAGCAATCAGCCCCAGCATTTT.